Shown below are 30 T cell receptor beta chains from a single sample sequenced in a study of response to subunit inactivated influenza vaccine. TCRdb re-derived calls from the RT-PCR reads in MiXCR, one entry per CDR3 protein. The table has roughly 550,000 distinct CDR3 sequences, approximately 24% seen once. The same sample was also used in a study of T cells expressing NK-cell markers. That investigation notes: The authors made TCR beta cDNA libraries by 5'RACE template switching. This switching added a universal primer site and UMIs.

The source was CD4+ T cells sorted from PBMCs, collected approximately 12 days after vaccination. Source of these receptors: a man aged 50-59 years who received an inactivated influenza vaccine.

J is TRBJ2-3 and V is TRBV7-9, with D unresolved. V dropped 5 bases and J dropped 1 base, with 19 bases sitting between them. The germline gives CDR1 SEHNR, CDR2 FQNEAQ (reference sequence). The CDR3 totals 17 residues. CDR3 bases: TGTGCCAGCAGCCCCCGGGCAGGATCTTCGCGCACAGATACGCAGTATTTT. This codes for CASSPRAGSSRTDTQYF. The full variable domain, with the rest looked up from reference TRBV7-9 and TRBJ2-3, is DTGVSQNPRHKITKRGQNVTFRCDPISEHNRLYWYRQTLGQGPEFLTYFQNEAQLEKSRLLSDRFSAERPKGSFSTLEIQRTEQGDSAMYLCASSPRAGSSRTDTQYFGPGTRLTVL.

The table lists this clonotype with a few counts. The chain couples TRBV5-1 to TRBJ2-2, with 14 bases that match TRBD2. The CDR3 is 16 amino acids. V was pared by 1 base and J by 6 bases, with 2 bases of the junction left unmatched. Germline V gene data show CDR1 as SGHRS and CDR2 as YFSETQ. CDR3 sequence: CASSLSGLAGAGELFF. The CDR3 nucleotides are TGCGCCAGCAGCTTGTCGGGACTAGCGGGAGCCGGGGAGCTGTTTTTT.

V and J are TRBV28 and TRBJ2-1; the D gene is possibly TRBD1 (5 bases). The CDR3 spans 16 residues. CDR1 MDHEN and CDR2 SYDVKM come from the germline V gene. V was clipped by 3 bases and J by 6 bases, with 18 bases between them. The CDR3 DNA reads TGTGCCAGCAGTTTGATCGACAGTTCGTTAGGCAATGAGCAGTTCTTC. Its protein is CASSLIDSSLGNEQFF. The variable domain in full, with the rest retrieved from reference TRBV28 and TRBJ2-1, is DVKVTQSSRYLVKRTGEKVFLECVQDMDHENMFWYRQDPGLGLRLIYFSYDVKMKEKGDIPEGYSVSREKKERFSLILESASTNQTSMYLCASSLIDSSLGNEQFFGPGTRLTVL.

This clonotype was observed a few times. The J gene is TRBJ1-1, the V gene TRBV10-3; 7 bases align to TRBD1. Germline trimming cut 7 bases from V and 5 bases from J; bases unmatched to any gene: 7. Germline assignment: CDR1 ENHRY and CDR2 SYGVKD. The CDR3 runs 13 residues. CDR3 sequence reads: CAITATGNTEAFF. DNA of the CDR3: TGTGCCATCACTGCGACAGGGAATACTGAAGCTTTCTTT.

This clonotype was recorded at least ten times. The chain couples TRBV20-1 to TRBJ2-3; D remains ambiguous. Trimming removed 5 bases from V and 0 bases from J, with 12 bases in between. This CDR3 comprises 14 residues. CDR1 and CDR2 (germline): DFQATT, SNEGSKA (reference sequence). The CDR3 loop is CSAGRAASTDTQYF. CDR3 nucleotides: TGCAGTGCTGGACGGGCAGCTAGCACAGATACGCAGTATTTT.

Only a few counts were recorded for this clonotype. V gene TRBV20-1 combines with J gene TRBJ1-4, with 8 bases aligning to TRBD1. Germline V lookup: CDR1 DFQATT, CDR2 SNEGSKA (reference sequence). The CDR3 contains 14 residues. Trimming cost V 7 bases and J 9 bases; bases outside gene matches: 13. The CDR3 loop reads CSVSNRGAAQKLFF. CDR3 DNA: TGCAGTGTTTCAAACAGGGGGGCCGCGCAAAAACTGTTTTTT.

CDR3 amino acids: CASSQPTDNEQFF. The CDR3 DNA reads as TGTGCTAGTAGTCAGCCGACGGACAATGAGCAGTTCTTC. V gene TRBV12-5 combines with J gene TRBJ2-1, with D uncertain. V lost 8 bases to trimming and J lost 5 bases, with 13 bases between them. CDR1 is LGHNT and CDR2 is FRNRAP in the germline V gene. The CDR3 spans 13 residues.

The J gene is TRBJ2-6, the V gene TRBV11-1; possibly TRBD1 for D (6 bases). V gave up 4 bases and J gave up 0 bases, with 16 bases separating them. This CDR3 has 18 amino acids. CDR1 and CDR2 (germline): SGHAT, FQDESV (reference sequence). The CDR3 is CASSSILQGRSGANVLTF. The DNA of the CDR3 is TGTGCCAGCAGCTCGATTCTACAGGGCCGCTCTGGGGCCAACGTCCTGACTTTC.

The rearrangement links TRBV10-3 to TRBJ2-7, with 11 bases that match TRBD2. The DNA end favors TRBJ2-1, so the J call may be wrong. CDR3 length equals 15 residues. The germline V gene has CDR1 ENHRY and CDR2 SYGVKD. The CDR3 DNA sequence: TGTGCCATCAGTCGGACTAGCGGGCGCTCCTACGAGCAGTTCTTC. Its translation is CAISRTSGRSYEQFF.

This chain links TRBV7-6 with TRBJ2-2, with 12 bases matching TRBD1. V was clipped by 5 bases and J by 7 bases; unmatched bases: 5. CDR3 length: 15 amino acids. The germline V gene encodes CDR1 SGHVS and CDR2 FNYEAQ. The CDR3 nucleotides read TGTGCCAGCAGCCCGGGACAGGGGGCCCACGGGGAGCTGTTTTTT. It specifies CASSPGQGAHGELFF.

In this sample, this clonotype turned up a few times. V usage is TRBV5-1 and J usage is TRBJ2-2; D not resolved. Trimming pared 0 bases from V and 0 bases from J, leaving 12 bases between. The CDR3 runs 17 residues. CDR1 and CDR2 from the germline V gene are SGHRS and YFSETQ. The chain's CDR3 is CASSLDTQAANTGELFF. The CDR3 coding sequence is TGCGCCAGCAGCTTGGATACCCAGGCCGCGAACACCGGGGAGCTGTTTTTT. The variable domain in full, completed from reference TRBV5-1 and TRBJ2-2, reads KAGVTQTPRYLIKTRGQQVTLSCSPISGHRSVSWYQQTPGQGLQFLFEYFSETQRNKGNFPGRFSGRQFSNSRSEMNVSTLELGDSALYLCASSLDTQAANTGELFFGEGSRLTVL.

V usage is TRBV20-1 and J usage is TRBJ1-1; D possibly corresponds to TRBD1 (6 bases). There are 13 residues in the CDR3. Germline V CDR1 and CDR2: DFQATT, SNEGSKA (reference sequence). The V end was cut by 4 bases, the J end by 5 bases, with 14 bases between. CDR3 in DNA: TGCAGTGCTAAGGGGGGCTGGTTAACTGAAGCTTTCTTT. It yields the protein CSAKGGWLTEAFF.

The chain couples TRBV3-1 to TRBJ2-2; D is uncertain. Per the germline V gene, CDR1 is LGHDT and CDR2 is YNNKEL (reference sequence). V was shortened by 4 bases and J by 6 bases, with 12 bases between the two germline ends. The CDR3 totals 14 residues. The CDR3 DNA sequence: TGTGCCAGCAGCCCATTCATTGCACCCGGGGAGCTGTTTTTT. Its translation is CASSPFIAPGELFF.

The chain combines TRBV29-1 with TRBJ2-3; 8 bases line up with TRBD2. Germline assignment: CDR1 SQVTM and CDR2 ANQGSEA. This CDR3 is 15 amino acids long. V lost 6 bases, J lost 0 bases, and 8 bases stayed unmatched. This CDR3 reads CSVILAVSSTDTQYF. The DNA for the CDR3 is TGCAGCGTGATACTAGCGGTCTCTAGCACAGATACGCAGTATTTT.

The genes are TRBV20-1 and TRBJ2-5; unclear D gene. Per germline, CDR1 DFQATT and CDR2 SNEGSKA (reference sequence). Trimming took off 8 bases at V and 2 bases at J, with 9 bases between the two ends. The CDR3 is 11 amino acids. CDR3 sequence: CSWPHQETQYF. The CDR3 nucleotides are TGCAGTTGGCCACATCAAGAGACCCAGTACTTC.

The chain employs TRBV5-1 and TRBJ2-7, with TRBD1 identical over 9 bases. V lost 1 base and J lost 2; bases outside the gene matches: 4. The CDR3 consists of 15 residues. Germline V CDR1 and CDR2: SGHRS, YFSETQ. The chain's CDR3 is CASSLNTGGTYEQYF. The CDR3 DNA reads as TGCGCCAGCAGCTTGAATACAGGGGGCACCTACGAGCAGTACTTC.

This clonotype occurred many times. The chain employs TRBV5-6 and TRBJ2-7; 9 bases line up with TRBD1. Germline values: CDR1 SGHDT, CDR2 YYEEEE. The CDR3 sequence is 16 residues long. After removal of 4 bases from V and 3 bases from J, the junction contained 11 bases not matched to a gene. The CDR3 DNA sequence: TGTGCCAGCAGCCTCGAGTGGGGACAGGGCGGCTACGAGCAGTACTTC. Its translation is CASSLEWGQGGYEQYF.

The chain links TRBV5-1 to TRBJ2-1, with D uncertain. This CDR3 spans 13 amino acids. Trimming left V 4 bases short and J 4 bases short, with 9 bases between. Germline V gives CDR1 SGHRS, CDR2 YFSETQ. CDR3: CASSNAGYNEQFF. The CDR3 DNA sequence: TGCGCCAGCAGCAACGCAGGTTACAATGAGCAGTTCTTC.

The chain links TRBV7-2 to TRBJ1-1, with 7 positions matching TRBD1. V lost 5 bases to trimming and J lost 1 base; unmatched junction nucleotides: 4. In germline, CDR1 is SGHTA, CDR2 FQGNSA. The CDR3 sequence is 14 residues long. CDR3 amino acids: CASSEGQQNTEAFF. Here the CDR3 DNA reads TGTGCCAGCAGCGAGGGACAGCAGAACACTGAAGCTTTCTTT. The full variable domain, rest sourced from reference TRBV7-2 and TRBJ1-1, is GAGVSQSPSNKVTEKGKDVELRCDPISGHTALYWYRQSLGQGLEFLIYFQGNSAPDKSGLPSDRFSAERTGGSVSTLTIQRTQQEDSAVYLCASSEGQQNTEAFFGQGTRLTVV.

This clonotype was counted a few times. This chain joins TRBV2 and TRBJ1-6; maybe TRBD1 (6 bases). V was shortened by 6 bases and J by 5 bases, with 14 bases between the two germline ends. Germline CDR1 reads SNHLY; CDR2 reads FYNNEI. The CDR3 consists of 15 residues. The CDR3 DNA follows: TGTGCCAGCAGCTATGGGACAACCGATAATTCACCCCTCCACTTT. It specifies CASSYGTTDNSPLHF.

This clonotype was counted once. The CDR3 coding sequence is TGCAGTGCTAGAGAGGGGGGAATAAGGACTGAAGCTTTCTTT. Protein product: CSAREGGIRTEAFF. This chain joins TRBV20-1 and TRBJ1-1; D might be TRBD1 (5 bases). This CDR3 has 14 amino acids. Germline lookup yields CDR1 DFQATT and CDR2 SNEGSKA (reference sequence). V shed 0 bases and J shed 5 bases, with 13 bases lying between them.

This clonotype was detected a few times. The genes are TRBV10-3 and TRBJ1-5; 7 bases are a match to TRBD1. This CDR3 contains 14 residues. The germline V gene encodes CDR1 ENHRY and CDR2 SYGVKD. Germline trimming cut 6 bases from V and 7 bases from J; bases unmatched to any gene: 9. The CDR3 region is CAISPDRVDQPQHF. CDR3 DNA: TGTGCCATCAGCCCCGACAGGGTTGACCAGCCCCAGCATTTT.

This chain joins TRBV14 and TRBJ2-1; D uncertain. V lost 4 bases and J lost 6, with 16 bases in between. The CDR3 sequence is 15 residues long. Germline V gene lookup returns CDR1 SGHDN and CDR2 FVKESK. The CDR3 sequence: CASSLFGFSRNEQFF. In nucleotides, the CDR3 is TGTGCCAGCAGCCTATTTGGCTTTTCTCGCAATGAGCAGTTCTTC. Full variable domain (missing parts from reference TRBV14 and TRBJ2-1): EAGVTQFPSHSVIEKGQTVTLRCDPISGHDNLYWYRRVMGKEIKFLLHFVKESKQDESGMPNNRFLAERTGGTYSTLKVQPAELEDSGVYFCASSLFGFSRNEQFFGPGTRLTVL.

The sample holds a few counts of this clonotype. This rearrangement joins TRBV19 to TRBJ2-5; D is undetermined. The CDR3 is made up of 14 amino acids. Looked up from germline, CDR1 is LNHDA and CDR2 is SQIVND (reference sequence). The germline V and J ends were trimmed by 9 bases and 0 bases, with 14 bases remaining between them. Here the CDR3 DNA reads TGTGCCAGCAGAAGTGCGACCAACCAAGAGACCCAGTACTTC. Translated: CASRSATNQETQYF.

The chain recombines TRBV6-1 with TRBJ2-3; TRBD1 matches 11 bases. The CDR3 loop spans 16 amino acids. V was pared by 5 bases and J by 4 bases, with 8 bases of the junction left unmatched. Germline-derived CDR1 and CDR2 are MNHNS and SASEGT. The CDR3 here is CASSTRTGGFADTQYF. The CDR3 DNA is TGTGCCAGCAGTACGAGGACAGGGGGCTTCGCAGATACGCAGTATTTT.

This sequence joins TRBV20-1 and TRBJ1-5; D ambiguous. With 2 bases removed from V and 5 bases from J, the gap between germline ends came to 7 bases. In germline, CDR1 is DFQATT, CDR2 SNEGSKA (reference sequence). The CDR3 is 12 residues long. The DNA for the CDR3 is TGCAGTGCTAGACCCAGCCATCAGCCCCAGCATTTT. Residues: CSARPSHQPQHF.

This sequence joins TRBV7-9 and TRBJ1-2; maybe TRBD1 (5 bases). The ends were cut back, 2 bases at V and 4 bases at J, with 11 bases in the middle. The CDR3 spans 14 residues. CDR1 is SEHNR, CDR2 FQNEAQ, per germline (reference sequence). The CDR3 reads CASSLSEGTYGYTF. Here the CDR3 DNA reads TGTGCCAGCAGCTTATCGGAGGGGACCTATGGCTACACCTTC.

The chain is built from TRBV20-1 and TRBJ2-3; D possibly corresponds to TRBD2 (5 bases). CDR1 DFQATT and CDR2 SNEGSKA come from the germline V gene (reference sequence). This CDR3 is 20 amino acids long. The V and J ends lost 0 bases and 0 bases respectively, with 25 bases between them. CDR3 amino acids: CSARDLQRPSQYTSTDTQYF. The CDR3 nucleotides are TGCAGTGCTAGAGATCTTCAGCGGCCCTCACAGTATACTAGCACAGATACGCAGTATTTT.

J is TRBJ2-1 and V is TRBV4-2; a possible D gene is TRBD1 (6 bases). The CDR3 has 15 amino acids. CDR1 LGHNA and CDR2 YNFKEQ come from the germline V gene. Trimming took 4 bases from V and 5 from J, leaving 15 bases between them. The CDR3 nucleotides read TGTGCCAGCAGCCTAGGGGGATGGGTGGACAATGAGCAGTTCTTC. Protein sequence: CASSLGGWVDNEQFF.

This clonotype was observed a few times. The rearrangement joins TRBV25-1 to TRBJ1-1; no firm D call. The CDR3 length is 12 residues. In germline, CDR1 is MGHDK, CDR2 SYGVNS. V lost 7 bases to trimming and J lost 8 bases, with 14 bases between them. CDR3 nucleotides: TGTGCCAGCAACTTTGGTCCGGGAGAAGCTTTCTTT. This codes for CASNFGPGEAFF. The full variable domain, completed using reference TRBV25-1 and TRBJ1-1, is EADIYQTPRYLVIGTGKKITLECSQTMGHDKMYWYQQDPGMELHLIHYSYGVNSTEKGDLSSESTVSRIRTEHFPLTLESARPSHTSQYLCASNFGPGEAFFGQGTRLTVV.